These T cell receptor beta chains were read from a single sample in a study of cytomegalovirus exposure and HLA in healthy donors. Data came from immunoSEQ multiplex PCR; TCRdb stores just in-frame clones and leaves some out. The sample includes 100,000 to 150,000 clones, over 60% seen only once; the top ten take over 1%. The sequencing input was PBMCs. These receptor sequences come from a human donor in good health. CDR3s include the opening cysteine and the closing phenylalanine or tryptophan. The D gene is left open where the match is weak. Expanded clones get a size class; other rows say once, few or many, or leave the size out.

clone size	D gene	J gene	V gene	CDR3 DNA	CDR3 protein
.	.	TRBJ1-1	TRBV6-4	TGTGCCAGCAGTGTGGTCGGCGGGACTGAAGCTTTCTTT	CASSVVGGTEAFF
.	.	TRBJ2-7	TRBV4-2	TGTGCCAGCAGCGTAACAGGGATCTCCTACGAGCAGTACTTC	CASSVTGISYEQYF
.	TRBD1	TRBJ1-2	TRBV5-4	TGTGCCAGCAGAGAGAGACAGGGGGCGAACTATGGCTACACCTTC	CASRERQGANYGYTF
.	TRBD1	TRBJ2-5	TRBV6-6	TGTGCCAGCAGGGGACAGGGTTGGCTCGAGACCCAGTACTTC	CASRGQGWLETQYF
.	TRBD2	TRBJ2-1	TRBV5-1	TGCGCCAGCAGCATGGCTAGCGGGGGGGCCGGGGAGCAGTTCTTC	CASSMASGGAGEQFF
.	TRBD2	TRBJ2-7	TRBV7-9	TGTCTTGGCTCGTATGGACTAGCGGGGGGGAATATGGAGTCCGAGCAGTACTTC	CLGSYGLAGGNMESEQYF
.	.	TRBJ2-1	TRBV7-9	TGTGCCAGCAGCTTAGACCCCAGGGGCAATGAGCAGTTCTTC	CASSLDPRGNEQFF
.	.	TRBJ1-4	TRBV2	TGTGCCAGCATGGCCGGGACACATGAAAAACTGTTTTTT	CASMAGTHEKLFF
.	TRBD2	TRBJ2-5	TRBV12-5	TGTGCTAGTGGTTCGGGACTAGCGGGGGTGGGTGAGACCCAGTACTTC	CASGSGLAGVGETQYF
.	.	TRBJ2-5	TRBV6-5	TGTGCCAGCAGTTATGGGGTAATGGGGGGGCGAGAGACCCAGTACTTC	CASSYGVMGGRETQYF
few	TRBD1	TRBJ1-1	TRBV7-6	TGTGCCAGCAGCCGTTACGACAGGGCTCGCGCTGAAGCTTTCTTT	CASSRYDRARAEAFF
once	.	TRBJ1-2	TRBV5-6	TGTGCCAGCAGCGCGGGGGTGTATGGCTACACCTTC	CASSAGVYGYTF
.	.	TRBJ2-5	TRBV5-1	TGCGCCAGCATGGGGTTCGGGGTGCTCCAAGAGACCCAGTACTTC	CASMGFGVLQETQYF
medium-sized	.	TRBJ1-6	TRBV7-2	TGTGCCAGCAGCTTAGGGGGGGTTTACTCACCCCTCCACTTT	CASSLGGVYSPLHF
.	TRBD1	TRBJ1-2	TRBV6-5	TGTGCCAGCAGCCTACTGGGACAGTTGGAAGGCTACACCTTC	CASSLLGQLEGYTF
.	TRBD1	TRBJ1-5	TRBV6-1	TGTGCCAGTCGACAGGGGAACAATCAGCCCCAGCATTTT	CASRQGNNQPQHF
.	.	TRBJ1-6	TRBV28	TGTGCCAGCAGTCCGGGGGTCAGATTGGCTGTTTTACCCCTCCACTTT	CASSPGVRLAVLPLHF
.	TRBD1	TRBJ2-7	TRBV5-6	TGTGCCAGCAGCAAAATCGGTTGGACGGGACAGGCCTACGAGCAGTACTTC	CASSKIGWTGQAYEQYF
.	TRBD2	TRBJ2-1	TRBV5-1	TGCGCCAGCAGCTTCGGCACTAGCGGGGGGGGTGGTGGTGAGCAGTTCTTC	CASSFGTSGGGGGEQFF
.	.	TRBJ1-5	TRBV7-9	TGTGCCAGCAGCTTAGGGGGGCCGGATCAGCCCCAGCATTTT	CASSLGGPDQPQHF
.	TRBD2	TRBJ2-3	TRBV19	TGTGCCAGTAGTACTGCGGGGGCAGATACGCAGTATTTT	CASSTAGADTQYF
.	.	TRBJ2-2	TRBV5-6	TGTGCCAGCAGCTCCCCCTCGACAGAACCGGTAAATTCCGGGGAGCTGTTTTTT	CASSSPSTEPVNSGELFF
.	TRBD1	TRBJ2-1	TRBV6-1	TGTGCCAGCAGTGAGTGGGGGACAGGGATCAGTGAGCAGTTCTTC	CASSEWGTGISEQFF
.	.	TRBJ2-2	TRBV6-6	TGTGCCAGCAGTTACTCCCAGAACACCGGGGAGCTGTTTTTT	CASSYSQNTGELFF
.	.	TRBJ1-1	TRBV18	TGTGCCAGCTCACGTACAGAGAACACTGAAGCTTTCTTT	CASSRTENTEAFF
.	TRBD1	TRBJ2-7	TRBV2	TGTGCCAGCATTAAGGGGGCGAACTACGAGCAGTACTTC	CASIKGANYEQYF
.	TRBD1	TRBJ2-3	TRBV4-1	TGCGCCAGCAGCCACGGGGACAGTTTCACAGATACGCAGTATTTT	CASSHGDSFTDTQYF
once	.	TRBJ2-7	TRBV19	TGTGCCAGTAGCTCTAGGACTTCCCCCTACGAGCAGTACTTC	CASSSRTSPYEQYF
once	TRBD1	TRBJ1-1	TRBV6-4	TGTGCCGCCGACAGGGGGCCCCGGCCCACTGAAGCTTTCTTT	CAADRGPRPTEAFF
.	.	TRBJ1-2	TRBV28	TGTGCCAGCAGTTTAGGGGGGGGCGCGGACTATGGCTACACCTTC	CASSLGGGADYGYTF
few	.	TRBJ1-2	TRBV19	TGTGCCAGTAGCCAGGGTTTTTCAGCCTTGTTTAACTATGGCTACACCTTC	CASSQGFSALFNYGYTF
.	TRBD1	TRBJ2-7	TRBV27	TGTGCCAGCAGTTTTACAGGGGCGCTACTCTACGAGCAGTACTTC	CASSFTGALLYEQYF
.	.	TRBJ1-5	TRBV5-1	TGCGCCAGCAGCTTGTCGGCAGGGGTTCAGCCCCAGCATTTT	CASSLSAGVQPQHF
.	TRBD2	TRBJ2-3	TRBV4-2	TGTGCCAGCAGCCAAGTCGGGCGGGGGGGCGTCAGAGATACGCAGTATTTT	CASSQVGRGGVRDTQYF
.	TRBD1	TRBJ2-2	TRBV2	TGTGCCAGCACCGGGACAGGGTTTTCTAACACCGGGGAGCTGTTTTTT	CASTGTGFSNTGELFF
.	TRBD1	TRBJ1-5	TRBV2	TGTGCCAGCAGCCCCCTTTTCCCGATTGACAGGGGAACCCAGCATTTT	CASSPLFPIDRGTQHF
.	.	TRBJ2-2	TRBV5-4	TGTGCCAGCAGCTTGGGCCGGGGGACGAACACCGGGGAGCTGTTTTTT	CASSLGRGTNTGELFF
.	TRBD1	TRBJ1-2	TRBV27	TGTGCCAGCAGCCCAAGACAGGGGTCAACGTACTACACCTTC	CASSPRQGSTYYTF
.	.	TRBJ2-5	TRBV19	TGTGCCAGTAGTATAAACGGGGGAAAGGGTCAAGAGACCCAGTACTTC	CASSINGGKGQETQYF
.	.	TRBJ1-3	TRBV7-6	TGTGCCAGCAGCTTAGCACAGGGCCCCTCTGGAAACACCATATATTTT	CASSLAQGPSGNTIYF
.	.	TRBJ2-5	TRBV28	TGTGCCAGCAGCCTCCAGACGGGGGAAGAGACCCAGTACTTC	CASSLQTGEETQYF
.	TRBD1	TRBJ2-7	TRBV6-5	TGTGCCAGCAGTCCCGGGACAGTAAGCGAGCAGTACTTC	CASSPGTVSEQYF
.	TRBD1	TRBJ1-4	TRBV4-1	TGCGCCAGCAGCCCGTTGGGACAGGGGGAAGAAAAACTGTTTTTT	CASSPLGQGEEKLFF
.	.	TRBJ1-6	TRBV7-9	TGTGCCAGCACATTTGGACAGCAAAATTCACCCCTCCACTTT	CASTFGQQNSPLHF
.	.	TRBJ2-7	TRBV2	TGTGCCAGCTTGCCCGAGGGAATTGGATACGAGCAGTACTTC	CASLPEGIGYEQYF
.	TRBD1	TRBJ1-5	TRBV10-3	TGTGCCATCAGTGAGTCACAGGGGTCAGGCAATCAGCCCCAGCATTTT	CAISESQGSGNQPQHF
.	TRBD1	TRBJ2-5	TRBV2	TGTGCCAGCAGAGGACAGGGGATCGAGACCCAGTACTTC	CASRGQGIETQYF
.	TRBD1	TRBJ1-2	TRBV5-1	TGCGCCAGCAGACAAGGACAGGGGGCTTCTTATGGCTACACCTTC	CASRQGQGASYGYTF